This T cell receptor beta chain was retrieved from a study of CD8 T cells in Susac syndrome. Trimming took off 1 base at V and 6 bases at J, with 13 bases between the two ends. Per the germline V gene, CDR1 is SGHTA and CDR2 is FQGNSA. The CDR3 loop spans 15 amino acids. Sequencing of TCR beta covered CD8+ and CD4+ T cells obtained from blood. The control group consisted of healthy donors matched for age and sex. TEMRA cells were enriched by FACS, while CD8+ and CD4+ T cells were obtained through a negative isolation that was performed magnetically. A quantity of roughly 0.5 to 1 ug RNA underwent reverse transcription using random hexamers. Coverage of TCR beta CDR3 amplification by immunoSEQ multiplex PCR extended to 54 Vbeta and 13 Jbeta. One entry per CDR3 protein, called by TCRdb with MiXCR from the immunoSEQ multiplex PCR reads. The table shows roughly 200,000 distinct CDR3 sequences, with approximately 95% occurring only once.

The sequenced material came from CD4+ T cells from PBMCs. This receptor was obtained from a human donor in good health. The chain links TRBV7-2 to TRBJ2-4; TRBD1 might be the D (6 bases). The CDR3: CASSLGAGVGNIQYF. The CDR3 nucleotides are TGTGCCAGCAGCTTAGGGGCAGGGGTCGGAAACATTCAGTACTTC.